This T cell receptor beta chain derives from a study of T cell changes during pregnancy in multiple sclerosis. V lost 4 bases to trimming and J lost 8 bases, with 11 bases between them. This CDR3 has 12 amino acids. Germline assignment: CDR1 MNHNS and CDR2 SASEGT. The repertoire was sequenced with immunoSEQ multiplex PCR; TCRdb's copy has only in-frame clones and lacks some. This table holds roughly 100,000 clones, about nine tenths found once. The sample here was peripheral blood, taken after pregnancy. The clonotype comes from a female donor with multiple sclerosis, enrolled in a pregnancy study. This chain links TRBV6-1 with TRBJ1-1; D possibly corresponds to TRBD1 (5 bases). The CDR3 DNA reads TGTGCCAGCAGTGGACGAAAGGGGGAAGCTTTCTTT. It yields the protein CASSGRKGEAFF.